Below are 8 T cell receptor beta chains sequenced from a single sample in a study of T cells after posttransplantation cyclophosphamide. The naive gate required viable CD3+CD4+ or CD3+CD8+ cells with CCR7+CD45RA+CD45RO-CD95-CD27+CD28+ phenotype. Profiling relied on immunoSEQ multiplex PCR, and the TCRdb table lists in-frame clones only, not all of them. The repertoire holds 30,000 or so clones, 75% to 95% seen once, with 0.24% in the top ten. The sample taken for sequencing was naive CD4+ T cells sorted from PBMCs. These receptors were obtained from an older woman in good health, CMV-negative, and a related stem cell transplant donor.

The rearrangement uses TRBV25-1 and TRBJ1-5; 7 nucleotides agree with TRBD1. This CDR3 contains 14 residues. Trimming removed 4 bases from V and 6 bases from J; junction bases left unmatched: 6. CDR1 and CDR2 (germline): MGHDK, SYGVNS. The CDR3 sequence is CASSGRGQTQPQHF. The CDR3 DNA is TGTGCCAGCAGTGGCCGGGGACAGACTCAGCCCCAGCATTTT.

This CDR3 reads CSVGEQYF. CDR3 bases: TGCAGCGTCGGCGAGCAGTACTTC. The chain carries TRBV29-1 and TRBJ2-7; unclear D gene. CDR1 and CDR2 (germline): SQVTM, ANQGSEA. This CDR3 region has 8 residues. V shed 6 bases and J shed 6 bases, with 3 bases lying between them.

CDR3 protein: CASTEPGQGASGELFF. The CDR3 nucleotides read TGTGCCAGCACCGAGCCGGGACAGGGGGCCTCCGGGGAGCTGTTTTTT. The chain is built from TRBV28 and TRBJ2-2, with 12 bases identical to TRBD1. The CDR3 totals 16 residues. With V trimmed by 7 bases and J by 6 bases, 9 bases remained unmatched. CDR1 and CDR2 (germline): MDHEN, SYDVKM.

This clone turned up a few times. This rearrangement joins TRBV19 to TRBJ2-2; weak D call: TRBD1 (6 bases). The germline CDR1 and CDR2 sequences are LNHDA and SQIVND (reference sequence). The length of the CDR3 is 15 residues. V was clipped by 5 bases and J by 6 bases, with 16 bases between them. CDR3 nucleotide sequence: TGTGCCAGTAGTTCAGAGTTCGACAGGCCCGGGGAGCTGTTTTTT. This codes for CASSSEFDRPGELFF. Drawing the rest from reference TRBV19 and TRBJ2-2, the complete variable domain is DGGITQSPKYLFRKEGQNVTLSCEQNLNHDAMYWYRQDPGQGLRLIYYSQIVNDFQKGDIAEGYSVSREKKESFPLTVTSAQKNPTAFYLCASSSEFDRPGELFFGEGSRLTVL.

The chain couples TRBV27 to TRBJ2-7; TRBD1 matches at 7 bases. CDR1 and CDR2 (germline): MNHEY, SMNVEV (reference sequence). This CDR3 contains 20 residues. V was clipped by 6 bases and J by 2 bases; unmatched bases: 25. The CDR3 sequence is CASSLRGRMSQGETTYEQYF. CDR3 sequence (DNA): TGTGCCAGCAGCCTAAGGGGACGGATGTCGCAGGGGGAAACAACCTACGAGCAGTACTTC.

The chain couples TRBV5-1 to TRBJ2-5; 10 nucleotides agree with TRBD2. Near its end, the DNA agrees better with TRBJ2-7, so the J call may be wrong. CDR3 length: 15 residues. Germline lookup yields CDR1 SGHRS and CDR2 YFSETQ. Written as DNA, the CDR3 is TGCGCCAGCAGCGTGAATAGCGGGAGGATGTACGAGCAGTACTTC. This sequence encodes CASSVNSGRMYEQYF.

The CDR3 coding sequence is TGTGCCAGCAGCTTTATGTCTAGCACAGATACGCAGTATTTT. Translated, it gives CASSFMSSTDTQYF. The chain recombines TRBV27 with TRBJ2-3; D gene ambiguous. The ends were cut back, 6 bases at V and 0 bases at J, with 10 bases in the middle. Germline V gene lookup returns CDR1 MNHEY and CDR2 SMNVEV (reference sequence). CDR3 length: 14 amino acids.

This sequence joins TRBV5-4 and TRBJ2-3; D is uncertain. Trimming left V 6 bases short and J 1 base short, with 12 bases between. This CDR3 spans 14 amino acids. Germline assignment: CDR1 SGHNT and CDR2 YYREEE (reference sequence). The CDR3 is CASNDNPGTDTQYF. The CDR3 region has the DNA TGTGCCAGCAACGACAACCCGGGCACAGATACGCAGTATTTT.